This T cell receptor beta chain originates from a study of Graves' ophthalmopathy and Graves' hyperthyroidism. Study-level points and caveats: Blood was where most expanded thyroid clonotypes above 0.001 frequency also turned up. The model reached 55% to 71% sensitivity and roughly 72% specificity for predicting ophthalmopathy progression.

V dropped 3 bases and J dropped 5 bases, with 8 bases sitting between them. The CDR3 is 13 residues long. From germline, CDR1 is LGHNA and CDR2 YSLEER. This clonotype has at least ten counts. The antigen is not known. Clinical symptoms, serum thyroxine, TRAb, thyroid ultrasound and orbital computed tomography were relied on for diagnosis. RNA transcripts served as template for amplifying TCR beta CDR3 sequences. First-round RT-PCR employed HTBI primers, with a second-round multiplex PCR after it. TCRdb analysed the multiplex PCR reads with MiXCR anew, one entry per CDR3 protein. The table shows over a million distinct CDR3 sequences, with about 38% occurring only once.

What was sequenced was peripheral blood or thyroid tissue (not recorded which). The chain employs TRBV4-3 and TRBJ1-5; no clear D gene. The sequence was collected from an adult man with Graves' hyperthyroidism. The CDR3, as DNA: TGCGCCAGCAGCCAGGAATTCGATCAGCCCCAGCATTTT. Translating it yields CASSQEFDQPQHF.